The present entry profiles one TCR beta chain with its context. This CDR3 is built from 13 residues. V was trimmed by 7 bases and J by 4 bases, leaving 11 bases between them. The germline V gene encodes CDR1 SNHLY and CDR2 FYNNEI. These data belong to a study of blood T cell repertoires in COVID-19. Study in general: PBMCs, B-cell-depleted T cells, or T cells provided the cDNA or gDNA that made up the material.

In the original processing: Scientists estimated how many nucleated cells there were by amplifying reference gene primers. TCRdb's copy holds only in-frame clones and misses some; the assay was immunoSEQ multiplex PCR. The D gene and trimming were derived from the DNA, and the V and J assignments and clone size from that table. The sample contains about 200,000 clones, about 86% of which appear only once. Participants' own reports of clinical history determined their cohort assignment. Sequencing was performed on PBMCs or T cells enriched from blood (not recorded which). The sequence was collected from a woman in her forties with acute COVID-19. The chain combines TRBV2 with TRBJ1-5; D is perhaps TRBD1 (6 bases). CDR3 sequence: CASNRDTNQPQHF. The CDR3 coding sequence is TGTGCCAGCAATAGGGACACTAATCAGCCCCAGCATTTT.